Sequencing of this T cell receptor beta chain was carried out in a study of blood T cells in healthy people across ages. Trimming removed 0 bases at V and 3 bases at J, with 10 bases between. Germline loops: CDR1 SQVTM, CDR2 ANQGSEA. This CDR3 is built from 14 residues. This clonotype was recorded at least ten times. The target antigen is unknown. The study, taken as a whole, reports: Roughly linearly, TCR beta diversity per million T cells fell as age increased.

A J-beta primer mix and a sample-barcoded 5' primer were used in a second PCR of roughly 7 to 12 cycles. The template-switch adaptor was a 5' adaptor with 12 random nucleotides. It tagged each cDNA molecule. Paired-end reads containing CDR3 totaled no fewer than 2.5 million for each sample. TCRdb ran MiXCR on the 5' RACE reads and lists one entry per CDR3 protein. The repertoire has about 730,000 distinct CDR3 sequences, 43% of them found once; the top ten carry 20% to 25%. Sequencing was performed on blood. V usage is TRBV29-1 and J usage is TRBJ2-3, with D perhaps TRBD1 (5 bases). The source of this sequence is a woman aged 60-70 years in good health. CDR3: CSVEDRDRTDTQYF. The CDR3 nucleotides are TGCAGCGTTGAAGACAGGGATCGAACAGATACGCAGTATTTT.